Sequencing of this TCR beta chain was carried out in a study of long-term antiretroviral therapy in people with HIV. The length of the CDR3 is 15 residues. Germline V CDR1 and CDR2: LNHDA, SQIVND (reference sequence). Trimming cost V 4 bases and J 1 base, with 12 bases left between them. Study-level findings and limits: Repertoires in HIV (unlike those of controls) had narrower CDR3 length ranges.

The libraries were made with immunoSEQ v3.0 at survey level. Generated by immunoSEQ multiplex PCR, the TCRdb table keeps only in-frame clones and is missing some. The sample yields some 19,000 clones, around 78% seen once. One or more pre-ART and two or more post-ART PBMC samples were available from each donor. Held in samples before DNA extraction were roughly 0.95-11 million cryopreserved PBMC. Only one count was recorded for this clone. Antigen: not known. The sample in question was unsorted PBMCs, obtained 2.2 years after starting antiretroviral therapy. The V call is TRBV19, the J call TRBJ2-3; no firm D call. The receptor was isolated from a man aged 45-65 years with HIV. CDR3: CASSTSPRRTDTQYF. In nucleotides, the CDR3 is TGTGCCAGTAGTACCTCCCCGCGCCGCACAGATACGCAGTATTTT.